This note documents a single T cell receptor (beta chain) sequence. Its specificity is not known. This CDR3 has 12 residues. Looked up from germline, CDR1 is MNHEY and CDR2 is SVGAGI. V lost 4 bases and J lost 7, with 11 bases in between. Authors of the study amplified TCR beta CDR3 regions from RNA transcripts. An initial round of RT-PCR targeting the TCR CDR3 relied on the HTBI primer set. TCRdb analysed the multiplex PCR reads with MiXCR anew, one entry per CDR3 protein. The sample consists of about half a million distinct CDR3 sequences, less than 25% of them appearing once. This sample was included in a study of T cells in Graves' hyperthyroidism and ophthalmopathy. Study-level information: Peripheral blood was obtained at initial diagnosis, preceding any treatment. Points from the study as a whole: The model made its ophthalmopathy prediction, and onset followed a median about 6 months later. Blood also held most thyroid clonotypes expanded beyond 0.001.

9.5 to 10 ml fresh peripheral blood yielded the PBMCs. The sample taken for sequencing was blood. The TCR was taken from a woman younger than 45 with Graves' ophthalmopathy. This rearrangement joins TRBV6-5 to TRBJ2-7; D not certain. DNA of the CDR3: TGTGCCAGCAGTTCCCCGGGCACAGAGCAGTACTTC. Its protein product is CASSSPGTEQYF.